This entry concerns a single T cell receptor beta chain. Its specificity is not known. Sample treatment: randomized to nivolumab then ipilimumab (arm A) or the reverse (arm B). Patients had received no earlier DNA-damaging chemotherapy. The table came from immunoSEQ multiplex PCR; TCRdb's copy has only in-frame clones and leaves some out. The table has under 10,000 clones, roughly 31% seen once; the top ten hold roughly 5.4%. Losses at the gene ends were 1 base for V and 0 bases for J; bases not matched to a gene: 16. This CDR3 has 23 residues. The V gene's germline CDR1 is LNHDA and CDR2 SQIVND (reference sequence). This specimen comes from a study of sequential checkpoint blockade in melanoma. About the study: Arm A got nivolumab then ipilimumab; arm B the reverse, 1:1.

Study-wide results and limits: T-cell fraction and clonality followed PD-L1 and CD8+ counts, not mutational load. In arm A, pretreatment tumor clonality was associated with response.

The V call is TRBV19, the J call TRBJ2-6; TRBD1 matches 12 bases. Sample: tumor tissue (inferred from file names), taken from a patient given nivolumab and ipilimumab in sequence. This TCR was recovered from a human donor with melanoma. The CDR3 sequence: CASSIVSFVGTGGPVSGANVLTF. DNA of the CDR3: TGTGCCAGTAGTATAGTCTCATTTGTGGGGACAGGGGGCCCTGTCTCTGGGGCCAACGTCCTGACTTTC.